These T cell receptor beta chains were read from a single sample in a study of blood T cells in healthy people across ages. MiXCR was run by TCRdb on the 5' RACE reads, yielding one entry per CDR3 protein. The data contain roughly 1,100,000 distinct CDR3 sequences, 25% of them singletons. These data also featured in a second study, about T cells of mothers and their children.

Sequenced: blood. Receptors were obtained from a girl aged 2-10 years in good health. CDR3s include the opening cysteine and the closing phenylalanine or tryptophan. D genes are given only for firm matches. Size tells how often a clone was seen (once, few, many) or the class of an expanded clone, and some rows leave it out.

TRBD2 . TRBJ2-7 TRBV11-3 TGTGCCAGCAGCTTCGGAGCGGGGGTCTCCTACGAGCAGTACTTC CASSFGAGVSYEQYF
TRBD1 . TRBJ2-7 TRBV20-1 TGCAGTGCTGTCTCTCCCGACAGGGCAAACTACGAGCAGTACTTC CSAVSPDRANYEQYF
. few TRBJ1-2 TRBV6-6 TGTGCCAGCAGTTTACCTTTGGACCGCCCGGGCTACACCTTC CASSLPLDRPGYTF
TRBD2 few TRBJ2-4 TRBV10-3 TGTGCCGTCTATTCCGGACTAGTTACGGACATTCAGTACTTC CAVYSGLVTDIQYF
. few TRBJ1-2 TRBV2 TGTGCCAGCACTGAGGGGGGACGCTATGGCTACACCTTC CASTEGGRYGYTF
. . TRBJ1-5 TRBV7-8 TGTGCCAGCAGCTTTATCAACGGGGACAACAGATATCAGCCCCAGCATTTT CASSFINGDNRYQPQHF
. . TRBJ2-3 TRBV7-9 TGTGCCAGCAGCTCGAGAGGGGGGAGTGAAACCCCAGGAGATACGCAGTATTTT CASSSRGGSETPGDTQYF
. few TRBJ1-5 TRBV7-9 TGTGCCAGCAGTTGGACCGCCGATAATCAGCCCCAGCATTTT CASSWTADNQPQHF
. . TRBJ2-2 TRBV7-2 TGTGCCAGCAGCTCCCCGAACCCTCTAGTGGGGGTGCTGTTTTTT CASSSPNPLVGVLFF
. . TRBJ2-7 TRBV6-6 TGTGCCAGCAGTTACCAGAACAGCGATACCTACGAGCAGTACTTC CASSYQNSDTYEQYF